The present TCR beta chain was sequenced within a study of cytomegalovirus exposure and HLA in healthy donors. Both 60 Vbeta primers and 13 Jbeta primers went into the PCR. The protocol was immunoSEQ multiplex PCR, while the TCRdb copy is restricted to in-frame clones and leaves out a portion. The sample has 90,000 to 100,000 clones; less than 80% are singletons. This clone turned up a few times. The antigen remains undetermined. These donors counted as nominally healthy when sampled, but unrecorded immune exposures were likely. Notes on the study in general: Solely CMV serostatus was available to characterize immune exposure.

V lost 5 bases and J 6 bases, leaving 15 bases between the germline ends. Germline V lookup: CDR1 LNHDA, CDR2 SQIVND (reference sequence). CDR3 length: 14 amino acids. The sample consisted of PBMCs. V and J are TRBV19 and TRBJ2-3; D unresolved. The receptor was derived from a boy aged 5-17 years in good health and CMV-seropositive. CDR3 nucleotides: TGTGCCAGTAGTTTGTCGCAGGAATCGGATACGCAGTATTTT. It encodes CASSLSQESDTQYF.